This TCR beta chain was sequenced during a study of PD-1 blockade in classical Hodgkin lymphoma. Concerning this clone itself: What it recognizes is unknown.

Overall study results and limits: Before treatment, complete responders showed about the same diversity as newly diagnosed patients.

The method was immunoSEQ multiplex PCR; TCRdb's version includes in-frame clones alone and lacks a portion of them. The table includes about 110,000 clones, approximately 90% detected once. The germline V gene encodes CDR1 LNHDA and CDR2 SQIVND (reference sequence). V dropped 4 bases and J dropped 11 bases, with 18 bases sitting between them. CDR3 length: 14 amino acids. Brentuximab vedotin exposure varied among the patients, all of whom had relapsed after autologous stem cell transplantation. The sequences come from peripheral blood mononuclear cells (PBMCs), collected before the second cycle of nivolumab. The chain uses TRBV19 and TRBJ1-5; D perhaps matches TRBD1 (6 bases). The receptor's source is a human donor with classical Hodgkin lymphoma. In DNA form, the CDR3 reads TGTGCCAGTAGTAGAACAGGGACCGGACGGGCCCAGCATTTT. Protein: CASSRTGTGRAQHF.